The present entry profiles one TCR beta chain with its context. The record originates from a study of blood T cell repertoires in COVID-19. Study as a whole: COVID-19 samples from acute and convalescent phases originated in the United States, Italy and Spain.

Followed over time, Seattle patients had been enrolled while infection was active. The repertoire was sequenced with immunoSEQ multiplex PCR; TCRdb's copy has only in-frame clones and lacks some. The sample shows 200,000 to 250,000 clones, 84% of them seen only once. This receptor was taken from a woman of 80 years or more with COVID-19, enrolled during active disease. Sequenced sample: peripheral blood.

CDR3 DNA sequence: TGTGCCAGCAGCTTCAGGCGCGAGACCTCGGAGACCCAGTACTTC. Its translation is CASSFRRETSETQYF. The chain carries TRBV7-3 and TRBJ2-5; D is undetermined. The V and J ends lost 3 bases and 5 bases respectively, with 16 bases between them. CDR3 length: 15 amino acids. The germline gives CDR1 SGHTA, CDR2 FQGTGA.